Listed here is a single T cell receptor (beta chain). The sample comes from a study of OX40 agonist ivuxolimab in advanced cancers. Repertoires were generated with immunoSEQ multiplex PCR, while TCRdb's copy carries only in-frame clones and drops some. Of 80,000 to 100,000 clones in the sample, approximately 91% were seen once. This clonotype originated in an adult with an advanced solid tumor such as melanoma, head and neck, liver or kidney cancer. Sequenced here: CD4+ or CD8+ T cells sorted from blood, sampled in a trial of the OX40 agonist ivuxolimab.

CDR3 sequence: CASSFARGVEETQYF. Written as DNA, the CDR3 is TGTGCCAGCAGCTTCGCCCGCGGGGTTGAAGAGACCCAGTACTTC. V is TRBV5-6 and J is TRBJ2-5; D perhaps matches TRBD2 (6 bases). The CDR3 has 15 residues. The germline V and J ends were trimmed by 2 bases and 3 bases, with 14 bases remaining between them. From germline, CDR1 is SGHDT and CDR2 YYEEEE.